The 6 T cell receptor beta chains given below trace back to one sample, sequenced in a study of control samples from healthy donors and cancer patients. Using immunoSEQ multiplex PCR, the repertoire was profiled, and TCRdb retains in-frame clones only, with some absent. The data contain some 220,000 clones, about 94% of them singletons. Source material: blood. These receptors came from a man aged 50-59 years in good health.

This chain uses TRBV7-3 with TRBJ1-1; unclear D gene. Germline V gene lookup returns CDR1 SGHTA and CDR2 FQGTGA. The CDR3 has 16 amino acids. V lost 5 bases and J lost 2, with 18 bases in between. DNA for the CDR3: TGTGCCAGCAGCCCATTAGGCGGGGTAGCTAACACTGAAGCTTTCTTT. It specifies CASSPLGGVANTEAFF. Full variable domain (remainder filled in from reference TRBV7-3 and TRBJ1-1): GAGVSQTPSNKVTEKGKYVELRCDPISGHTALYWYRQSLGQGPEFLIYFQGTGAADDSGLPNDRFFAVRPEGSVSTLKIQRTERGDSAVYLCASSPLGGVANTEAFFGQGTRLTVV.

This sequence joins TRBV6-4 and TRBJ2-2, with D possibly being TRBD1 (6 bases). Trimming took off 3 bases at V and 3 bases at J, with 14 bases between the two ends. Germline CDR1 and CDR2: MRHNA and SNTAGT. CDR3 size: 16 residues. In DNA, the CDR3 is TGTGCCAGCAGTGAAACGGGGACAAGACACACCGGGGAGCTGTTTTTT. Translated, it gives CASSETGTRHTGELFF.

The chain links TRBV28 to TRBJ1-1, with 8 bases fitting TRBD1. V lost 6 bases, J lost 1 base, and 7 bases stayed unmatched. The CDR3 is made up of 15 amino acids. Germline V lookup: CDR1 MDHEN, CDR2 SYDVKM. CDR3 protein: CASSPTGVGNTEAFF. In DNA form, the CDR3 reads TGTGCCAGCAGCCCGACAGGGGTCGGGAACACTGAAGCTTTCTTT.

The rearrangement links TRBV19 to TRBJ2-5, with D hard to call. Deletions cut 10 bases from V and 5 bases from J, with 11 bases between. Germline CDR1 and CDR2: LNHDA and SQIVND (reference sequence). The CDR3 runs 11 residues. CDR3 DNA: TGTGCCACCTCAATCGGGGAGACCCAGTACTTC. Its protein is CATSIGETQYF.

The chain recombines TRBV9 with TRBJ2-1; 9 bases map to TRBD2. The J segment lost 2 bases and the V segment lost 4 bases, leaving 10 bases of the junction unmatched. The CDR3 sequence is 17 residues long. Germline-derived CDR1 and CDR2 are SGDLS and YYNGEE. The CDR3 DNA reads as TGTGCCAGCAGCTCTGGCGGGGGGGCCAGCCCCTACAATGAGCAGTTCTTC. Translated, it gives CASSSGGGASPYNEQFF.

The DNA for the CDR3 is TGTGCCAGCAGGTGGATTAATTCACCCCTCCACTTT. Amino acid sequence: CASRWINSPLHF. The chain uses TRBV28 and TRBJ1-6; D remains unclear. V gave up 6 bases and J gave up 6 bases, with 6 bases separating them. The length of the CDR3 is 12 residues. In germline, CDR1 is MDHEN, CDR2 SYDVKM.